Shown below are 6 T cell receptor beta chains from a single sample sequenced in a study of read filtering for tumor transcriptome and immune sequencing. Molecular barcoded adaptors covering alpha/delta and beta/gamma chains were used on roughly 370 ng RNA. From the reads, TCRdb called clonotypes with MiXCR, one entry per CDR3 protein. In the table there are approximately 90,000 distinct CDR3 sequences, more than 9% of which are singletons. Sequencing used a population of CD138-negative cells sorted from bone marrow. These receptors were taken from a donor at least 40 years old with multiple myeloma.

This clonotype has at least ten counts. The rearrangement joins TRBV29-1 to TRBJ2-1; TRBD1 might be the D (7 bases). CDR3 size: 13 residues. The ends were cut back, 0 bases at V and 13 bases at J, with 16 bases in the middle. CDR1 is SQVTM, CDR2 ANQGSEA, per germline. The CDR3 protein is CSVEDQEGATQFF. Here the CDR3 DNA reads TGCAGCGTTGAAGATCAGGAGGGGGCTACCCAGTTCTTC.

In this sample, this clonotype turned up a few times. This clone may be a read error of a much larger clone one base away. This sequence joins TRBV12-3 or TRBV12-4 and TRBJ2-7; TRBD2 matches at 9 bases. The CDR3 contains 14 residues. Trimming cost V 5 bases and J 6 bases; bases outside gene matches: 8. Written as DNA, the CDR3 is TGTGCCAGCAGTGCCGGAGGCGGGGGGGGCGAGCAGTACTTC. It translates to CASSAGGGGGEQYF.

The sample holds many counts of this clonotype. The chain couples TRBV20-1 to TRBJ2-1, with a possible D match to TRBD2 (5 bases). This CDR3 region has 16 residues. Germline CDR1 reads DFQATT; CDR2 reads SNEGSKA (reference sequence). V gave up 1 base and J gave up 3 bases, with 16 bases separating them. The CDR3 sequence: CSARAPSGEIYNEQFF. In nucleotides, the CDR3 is TGCAGTGCTAGAGCCCCAAGCGGAGAGATCTACAATGAGCAGTTCTTC.

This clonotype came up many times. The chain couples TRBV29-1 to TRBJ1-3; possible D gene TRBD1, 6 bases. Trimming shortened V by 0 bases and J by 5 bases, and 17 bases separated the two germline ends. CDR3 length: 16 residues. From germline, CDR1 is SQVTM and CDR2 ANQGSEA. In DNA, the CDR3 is TGCAGCGTTGAAGATCCGAGGGGGGGCAGGAGAAACACCATATATTTT. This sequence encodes CSVEDPRGGRRNTIYF.

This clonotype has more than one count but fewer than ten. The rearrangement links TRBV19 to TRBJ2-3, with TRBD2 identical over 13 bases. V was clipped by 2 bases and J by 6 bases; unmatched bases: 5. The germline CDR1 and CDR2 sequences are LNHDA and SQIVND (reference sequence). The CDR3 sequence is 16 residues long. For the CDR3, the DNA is TGTGCCAGTAGTATATCCGGGACTAGCGGGGCTGATACGCAGTATTTT. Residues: CASSISGTSGADTQYF.

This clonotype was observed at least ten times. The CDR3 nucleotides are TGTGCCAGCAGTGACAGGGGGTTCAGCTCCTACGAGCAGTACTTC. It encodes CASSDRGFSSYEQYF. The chain couples TRBV2 to TRBJ2-7, with TRBD1 matching over 7 bases. This CDR3 has 15 amino acids. Trimming removed 3 bases from V and 0 bases from J; junction bases left unmatched: 5. Germline V gene lookup returns CDR1 SNHLY and CDR2 FYNNEI. Combining the CDR3 with reference TRBV2 and TRBJ2-7 gives the whole variable domain EPEVTQTPSHQVTQMGQEVILRCVPISNHLYFYWYRQILGQKVEFLVSFYNNEISEKSEIFDDQFSVERPDGSNFTLKIRSTKLEDSAMYFCASSDRGFSSYEQYFGPGTRLTVT.